This TCR beta chain was sequenced in a study of radiotherapy plus CTLA-4 blockade in lung cancer listed by TCRdb under 2018. Study-level background: Objective responses occurred in about 19% of enrolled patients, and just over 30% achieved disease control.

Results the study describes overall, beyond this receptor: After treatment with radiotherapy and ipilimumab, TCR clones that originated in tumors expanded in peripheral blood. Increased serum interferon-beta after radiation, together with early dynamic changes in blood T cell clones, were reported to be the strongest predictors of response.

Notes on this clone: This receptor's antigen is unknown. Base qualities are not provided; no much larger clone lies one nucleotide away.

The library was generated by the immunoSEQ multiplex PCR assay. TCRdb's version of the immuneACCESS table is confined to in-frame rearrangements and falls short of the full clone set. An unresolved V gene accounts for under half of the shortfall where checked; the remainder is of unknown origin. Recorded for this sample are about 100,000 clones; 83% of them occurred a single time. 0.84% of the sample is in the top ten clones. In this study, focal radiation therapy paired with CTLA-4 blockade (ipilimumab) was tested in patients who had chemo-refractory metastatic non-small-cell lung cancer. Material: peripheral blood, obtained from a patient treated with radiotherapy plus ipilimumab. The sequence came from a human donor with non-small cell lung cancer who had stable disease on radiotherapy plus ipilimumab.

CDR3 protein: CASSVASGGIYNEQFF. In nucleotides, the sequence is TGTGCCAGCAGCGTAGCTAGCGGGGGGATCTACAATGAGCAGTTCTTC. The chain is made from TRBV9 and TRBJ2-1, with 11 bases matching TRBD2. CDR1 and CDR2 were assigned from the germline V gene as SGDLS and YYNGEE. V is cut back by 0 bases and J by 3 bases, with 2 bases in the junction unmatched. From the cysteine through the phenylalanine, the CDR3 covers 16 amino acids. Of all the DNA, just the CDR3 is kept, 48 bases in frame from base 1.